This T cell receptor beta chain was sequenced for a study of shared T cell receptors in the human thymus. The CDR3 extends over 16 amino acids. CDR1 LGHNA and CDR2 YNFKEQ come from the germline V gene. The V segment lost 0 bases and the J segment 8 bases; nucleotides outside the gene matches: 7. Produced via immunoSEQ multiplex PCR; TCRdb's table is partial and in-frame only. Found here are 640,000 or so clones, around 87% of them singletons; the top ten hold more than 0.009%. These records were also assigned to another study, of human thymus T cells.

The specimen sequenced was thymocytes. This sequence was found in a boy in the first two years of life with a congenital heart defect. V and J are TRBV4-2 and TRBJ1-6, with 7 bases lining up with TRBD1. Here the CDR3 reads CASSQDPDQGDSPLHF. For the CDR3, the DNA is TGTGCCAGCAGCCAAGATCCAGACCAGGGGGATTCACCCCTCCACTTT.